The clone carrying this T cell receptor beta chain showed up just once. These data are taken from a study of blood T cell repertoires in COVID-19. V shed 7 bases and J shed 6 bases, with 21 bases lying between them. CDR1 and CDR2 (germline): MDHEN, SYDVKM. The CDR3 consists of 15 residues. Profiled with immunoSEQ multiplex PCR; TCRdb holds only in-frame clones, not every one. The table includes approximately 340,000 clones, about four fifths detected once. This TCR was recovered from a man under 40 with active or convalescent COVID-19. The V call is TRBV28, the J call TRBJ1-1, with D perhaps TRBD1 (6 bases). Material for sequencing was peripheral blood. In DNA form, the CDR3 reads TGTGCCAGCACTATTACCTCAGGGGCGGGCTCTGAAGCTTTCTTT. Translating it yields CASTITSGAGSEAFF.